This TCR beta chain was identified during a study of blood T cell repertoires in COVID-19. Whole-study context: Some COVID-19 samples were acute and others convalescent; all came from the United States, Italy and Spain. PBMCs, B-cell-depleted T cells, or T cells were the source of the cDNA or gDNA that made up the material.

Per the original methods: Estimation of nucleated cell counts relied on the amplification of reference gene primers. Data came from immunoSEQ multiplex PCR; TCRdb stores just in-frame clones and leaves some out. V and J calls plus clone size are reproduced from that table; the DNA served to infer D and trimming. The sample contains 23,000 or so clones, about nine tenths of which appear only once. V was pared by 7 bases and J by 1 base, with 2 bases of the junction left unmatched. Germline-derived CDR1 and CDR2 are SQVTM and ANQGSEA. The CDR3 loop spans 13 amino acids. The clonotype was recovered from a woman in her seventies with active COVID-19. V gene TRBV29-1 combines with J gene TRBJ1-1; TRBD1 agrees at 11 bases. The specimen sequenced was peripheral blood. The CDR3 spells CSAGTGGNTEAFF. The CDR3 nucleotides read TGCAGCGCCGGGACAGGGGGGAACACTGAAGCTTTCTTT.